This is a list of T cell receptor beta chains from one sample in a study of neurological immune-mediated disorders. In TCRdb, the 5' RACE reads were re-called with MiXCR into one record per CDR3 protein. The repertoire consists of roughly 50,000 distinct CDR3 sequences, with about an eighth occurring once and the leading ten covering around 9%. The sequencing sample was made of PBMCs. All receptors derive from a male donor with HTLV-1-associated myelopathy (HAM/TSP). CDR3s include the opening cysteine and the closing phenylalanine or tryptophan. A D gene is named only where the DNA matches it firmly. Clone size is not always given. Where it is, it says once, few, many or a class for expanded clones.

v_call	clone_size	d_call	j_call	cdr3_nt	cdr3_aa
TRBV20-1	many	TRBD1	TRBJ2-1	TGCAGCGCGGCAGGGGGCGTCTACAATGAGCAGTTCTTC	CSAAGGVYNEQFF
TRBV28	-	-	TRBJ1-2	TGTGCCAGCAGTTCGAAGACAGGCTACACCTTC	CASSSKTGYTF
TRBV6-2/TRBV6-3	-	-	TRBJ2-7	TGTGCCAGCTCAGCCGGAGGGGCCTGGGAGTACGAGCAGTACTTC	CASSAGGAWEYEQYF
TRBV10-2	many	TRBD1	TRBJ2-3	TGCGCCAGCAGGCCGACAGGGCTCGCAGATACGCAGTATTTT	CASRPTGLADTQYF
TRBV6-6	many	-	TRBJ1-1	TGTGCCAGCTCTGCCGGGGTGAACACTGAAGCTTTCTTT	CASSAGVNTEAFF
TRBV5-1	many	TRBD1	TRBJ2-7	TGCGCCAGCAGCTTGGATGGGACAGCCAGCTCCTACGAGCAGTACTTC	CASSLDGTASSYEQYF
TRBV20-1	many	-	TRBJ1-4	TGCAGTGCTAGAGACCCGTACAGTGCAACTAATGAAAAACTGTTTTTT	CSARDPYSATNEKLFF
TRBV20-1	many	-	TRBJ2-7	TGCAGTGCTAGCGGACTCCACTACGAGCAGTACTTC	CSASGLHYEQYF
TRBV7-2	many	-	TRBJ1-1	TGTGCCAGCAGCTTAGTATCTGGGAACACTGAAGCTTTCTTT	CASSLVSGNTEAFF
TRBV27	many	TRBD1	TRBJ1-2	TGTGCCAGCAGTCCCAGACAGGGAGGGAGCTATGGCTACACCTTC	CASSPRQGGSYGYTF
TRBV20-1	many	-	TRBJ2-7	TGCAGTGCCGGTAGGACAGCCGACTACGAGCAGTACTTC	CSAGRTADYEQYF
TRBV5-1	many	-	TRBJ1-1	TGCGCCAGCAGCTTGCTGGGTGGTACTGAAGCTTTCTTT	CASSLLGGTEAFF
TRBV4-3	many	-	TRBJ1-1	TGCGCCAGCAGCCGAGAGGGGGACCGCGAAGCTTTCTTT	CASSREGDREAFF
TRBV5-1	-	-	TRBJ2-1	TGCGCCAGCAGCTTGGTAGGGGACCTAACATTTTATGAGCAGTTCTTC	CASSLVGDLTFYEQFF
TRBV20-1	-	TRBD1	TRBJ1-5	TGCAGTGCTAGTCGAGGACAGGGGGCAGGTCAGCCCCAGCATTTT	CSASRGQGAGQPQHF
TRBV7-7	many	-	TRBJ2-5	TGTGCCAGCAGCCCTGATAACCAAGAGACCCAGTACTTC	CASSPDNQETQYF
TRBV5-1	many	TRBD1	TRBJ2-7	TGCGCCAGCAGCTGGACCGGGACAGGGGACTACGAGCAGTACTTC	CASSWTGTGDYEQYF
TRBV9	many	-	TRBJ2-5	TGTGCCAGCAGCGTAGCGGCAGGGGACGAGACCCAGTACTTC	CASSVAAGDETQYF
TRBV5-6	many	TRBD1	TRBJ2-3	TGTGCCAGCAGTCTGACAGGGATGTCCAGCACAGATACGCAGTATTTT	CASSLTGMSSTDTQYF
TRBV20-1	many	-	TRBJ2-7	TGCAGTGCTAGCCAGGCCTACGAGCAGTACTTC	CSASQAYEQYF
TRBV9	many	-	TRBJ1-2	TGTGCCAGCAGCGTAGTTCGGACAAACTCAAACTATGGCTACACCTTC	CASSVVRTNSNYGYTF
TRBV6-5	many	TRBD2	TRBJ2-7	TGTGCCAGCAGTTACTCTAGGACTAGTGGCGAGCAGTACTTC	CASSYSRTSGEQYF
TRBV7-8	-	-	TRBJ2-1	TGTGCCAGCAGCCGAGAGACAGCAAACTACGTTTCCCGGCGTGAGCAGTTCTTC	CASSRETANYVSRREQFF
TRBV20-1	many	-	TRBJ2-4	TGCAGTGCCCGGGAAGGGGCGCTGGAAAACATTCAGTACTTC	CSAREGALENIQYF
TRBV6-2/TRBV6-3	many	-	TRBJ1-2	TGTGCCAGCAGACCGACCGCAGTATATGGCTACACCTTC	CASRPTAVYGYTF
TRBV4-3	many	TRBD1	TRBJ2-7	TGCGCCAGCAGCCAAGAAGTTGGACAGGGGGTTTACGAGCAGTACTTC	CASSQEVGQGVYEQYF
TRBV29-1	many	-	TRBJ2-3	TGCAGCGTTCAGTATACAGATACGCAGTATTTT	CSVQYTDTQYF
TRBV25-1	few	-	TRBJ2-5	TGTGCCAGCCGGAACGGACTCGGTCGGGGCGGAGAGACCCAGTACTTC	CASRNGLGRGGETQYF
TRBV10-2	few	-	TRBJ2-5	TGCGCCAGCAGTGAGGGAGCGGGCCTACAAGAGACCCAGTACTTC	CASSEGAGLQETQYF
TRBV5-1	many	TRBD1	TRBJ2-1	TGCGCCAGCAGCTTTTCGACAGGGCCAGGCCCCTACAATGAGCAGTTCTTC	CASSFSTGPGPYNEQFF
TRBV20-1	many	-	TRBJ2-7	TGCAGTGCTAGCGGGGAGTCCTACGAGCAGTACTTC	CSASGESYEQYF
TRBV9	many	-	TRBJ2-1	TGTGCCAGCAGCGGCCAGGATGGGGGTTACAATGAGCAGTTCTTC	CASSGQDGGYNEQFF
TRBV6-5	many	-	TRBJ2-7	TGTGCCAGCAGGGACTTCTACGAGCAGTACTTC	CASRDFYEQYF
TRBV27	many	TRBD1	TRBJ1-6	TGTGCCAGCAGTTTATCGGGACAGGGAAAGGGTTCACCCCTCCACTTT	CASSLSGQGKGSPLHF
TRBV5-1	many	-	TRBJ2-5	TGCGCCAGCAGCTTGAAAGAGACCCAGTACTTC	CASSLKETQYF
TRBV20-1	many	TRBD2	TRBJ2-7	TGCAGTGTTACCCCGATAGCGGGGGGTCACGAGCAGTACTTC	CSVTPIAGGHEQYF
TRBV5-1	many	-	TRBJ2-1	TGCGCCAGCAGCTGGCCCAGGGAATGGAATGAGCAGTTCTTC	CASSWPREWNEQFF
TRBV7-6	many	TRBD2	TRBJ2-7	TGTGCCAGCACGGTGGGGGGGAATGCCTACGAGCAGTACTTC	CASTVGGNAYEQYF
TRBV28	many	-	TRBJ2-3	TGTGCCAGCAGTCAAGGTGGGACAGATACGCAGTATTTT	CASSQGGTDTQYF
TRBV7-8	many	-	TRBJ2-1	TGTGCCAGCAGCCATCCGAGGTTCAATGAGCAGTTCTTC	CASSHPRFNEQFF
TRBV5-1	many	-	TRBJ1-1	TGCGCCAGCAGCTTGGTGGGAGCCGCGGAGACTGAAGCTTTCTTT	CASSLVGAAETEAFF
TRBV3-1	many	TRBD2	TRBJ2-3	TGTGCCAGCAGCCAACCTCTCATCGGGGGGACCACAGATACGCAGTATTTT	CASSQPLIGGTTDTQYF
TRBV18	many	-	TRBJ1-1	TGTGCCAGCTCAATACGGGTAGTAGGGGGCACTGAAGCTTTCTTT	CASSIRVVGGTEAFF
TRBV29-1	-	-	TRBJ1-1	TGCAGCGTCCAATGGTGGGGAATGAACACTGAAGCTTTCTTT	CSVQWWGMNTEAFF
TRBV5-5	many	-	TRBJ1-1	TGTGCCAGCAGCTCAGGGCCCGGGGACACTGAAGCTTTCTTT	CASSSGPGDTEAFF
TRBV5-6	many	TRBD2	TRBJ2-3	TGTGCCAGCAGCAAGGGACTAGCGACAGATACGCAGTATTTT	CASSKGLATDTQYF
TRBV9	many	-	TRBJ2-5	TGTGCCAGCAGCGTAGGAACACTAGAGACCCAGTACTTC	CASSVGTLETQYF
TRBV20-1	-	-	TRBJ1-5	TGCAGTGCTAGCTCCAGGGAGCATAGCAATCAGCCCCAGCATTTT	CSASSREHSNQPQHF
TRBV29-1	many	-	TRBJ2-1	TGCAGCGTTGAGCTGGCCTCCAGCCGCAACAATGAGCAGTTCTTC	CSVELASSRNNEQFF
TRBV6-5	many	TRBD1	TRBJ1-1	TGTGCCAGCAGGAAGGGACAGGCGGGCACTGAAGCTTTCTTT	CASRKGQAGTEAFF
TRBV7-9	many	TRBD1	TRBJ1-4	TGTGCCAGCAGCCGGGGACAGGGGATGGAAAAACTGTTTTTT	CASSRGQGMEKLFF
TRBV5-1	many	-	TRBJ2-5	TGCGCCAGCAGCTTCTTAGCGGACCAAGAGACCCAGTACTTC	CASSFLADQETQYF
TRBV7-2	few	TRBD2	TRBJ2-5	TGTGCCAGCAGCTTATCCACTAGCGGGGGTACGGGATTGTACCAAGAGACCCAGTACTTC	CASSLSTSGGTGLYQETQYF
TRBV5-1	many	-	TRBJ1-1	TGCGCCAGCAGCTTGCAGGTGGAGAACACTGAAGCTTTCTTT	CASSLQVENTEAFF
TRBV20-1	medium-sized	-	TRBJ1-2	TGCAGTGCTACCAGTTTTCCCGCCGATGGCTACACCTTC	CSATSFPADGYTF
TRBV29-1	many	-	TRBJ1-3	TGCAGCGTTGAAGATGGTGGAGGAGGAAACACCATATATTTT	CSVEDGGGGNTIYF
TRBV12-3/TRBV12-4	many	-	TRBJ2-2	TGTGCCAGCAGAATGGGACCGCCCACCGGGGAGCTGTTTTTT	CASRMGPPTGELFF